The text below deals with one T cell receptor beta chain. Its antigen is undetermined. A modified ARM-PCR protocol with three rounds of nested PCR amplified TCRbeta. A single record per CDR3 protein comes from TCRdb applying MiXCR to the multiplex PCR reads. The data show just over 200,000 distinct CDR3 sequences, 60% to 75% seen once. The record originates from a study of tumor and adjacent non-tumor tissue in lung cancer. Across the study: Stage I to III disease affected 9 to 10 men and a handful of women aged about 31 to 80.

The length of the CDR3 is 12 residues. Per germline, CDR1 DFQATT and CDR2 SNEGSKA (reference sequence). The V and J ends lost 7 bases and 0 bases respectively, with 10 bases between them. RNA was extracted from bulk tissue without any cell sorting. Findings of the study overall: Shorter survival was associated with higher TCR diversity in tumors. Tumor tissue had significantly higher TCR diversity than normal lung. Normal lung showed higher cumulative top 100 clone frequency than tumor.

The chain combines TRBV20-1 with TRBJ2-7; D gene uncertain. The source material was lung tumor tissue. This receptor was identified in a man between 60 and 75 years old with non-small cell lung cancer. CDR3 residues: CSVVRSSYEQYF. The CDR3 nucleotides are TGCAGTGTGGTCCGGAGCTCCTACGAGCAGTACTTC.